This note documents a single T cell receptor beta chain sequence. Its specificity is unknown. Libraries were made from TCR beta cDNA, and they carried unique molecular identifiers. One entry per CDR3 protein results from TCRdb running MiXCR on the PCR reads. Among some 260,000 distinct CDR3 sequences listed, about 38% were seen once. The data stem from a study of post-analysis software for immune sequencing data. The CDR3 contains 16 residues. Germline values: CDR1 LNHNV, CDR2 YYDKDF (reference sequence). Study findings and constraints: In patients, about 5 TRBV segments were more frequent than in controls, with TRBV5-6, TRBV5-1 and TRBV20-1 among them. For normalized Chao1 diversity, multiple sclerosis patients scored significantly lower than controls did.

The rearrangement uses TRBV15 and TRBJ2-7; D gene uncertain. The DNA matches TRBJ2-5 better at its end, which makes the J call doubtful. The sequenced material came from blood. The TCR comes from a girl aged 5 to 17 with multiple sclerosis. This CDR3 reads CATSRDPTSVKETQYF. The CDR3 coding sequence is TGTGCCACCAGCAGAGATCCGACCTCAGTGAAAGAGACCCAGTACTTC.